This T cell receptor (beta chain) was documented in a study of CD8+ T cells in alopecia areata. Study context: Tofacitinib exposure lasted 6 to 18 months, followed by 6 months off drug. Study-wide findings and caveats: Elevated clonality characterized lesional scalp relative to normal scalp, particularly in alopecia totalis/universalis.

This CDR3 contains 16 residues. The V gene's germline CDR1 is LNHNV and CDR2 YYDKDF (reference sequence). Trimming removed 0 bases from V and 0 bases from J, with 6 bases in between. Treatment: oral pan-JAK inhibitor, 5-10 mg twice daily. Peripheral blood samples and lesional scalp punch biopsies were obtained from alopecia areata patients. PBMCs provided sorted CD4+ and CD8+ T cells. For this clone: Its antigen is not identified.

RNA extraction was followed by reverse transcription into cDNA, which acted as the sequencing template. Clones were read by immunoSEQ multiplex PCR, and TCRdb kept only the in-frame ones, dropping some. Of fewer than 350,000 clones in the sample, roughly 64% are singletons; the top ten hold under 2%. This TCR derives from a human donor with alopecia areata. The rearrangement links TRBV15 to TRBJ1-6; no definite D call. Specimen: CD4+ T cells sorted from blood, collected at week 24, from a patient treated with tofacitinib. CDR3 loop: CATSRDPSSYNSPLHF. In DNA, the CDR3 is TGTGCCACCAGCAGAGATCCGAGCTCCTATAATTCACCCCTCCACTTT.